Each of the 32 T cell receptor beta chains below was sequenced from the same sample in a study of T cell changes during pregnancy in multiple sclerosis. The repertoire was sequenced with immunoSEQ multiplex PCR; TCRdb's copy has only in-frame clones and lacks some. Of about 50,000 clones listed, approximately 94% are singletons. Source: CD4+ T cells from peripheral blood mononuclear cells, taken in the third trimester of pregnancy. The origin of the receptors is a female donor with multiple sclerosis, enrolled in a pregnancy study.

The genes are TRBV20-1 and TRBJ2-5; D is undetermined. The V end was cut by 5 bases, the J end by 5 bases, with 9 bases between. Germline CDR1 and CDR2: DFQATT and SNEGSKA (reference sequence). This CDR3 contains 11 residues. DNA of the CDR3: TGCAGTGCTGAGTTTTCGGAGACCCAGTACTTC. It codes for CSAEFSETQYF.

Only one count was recorded for this clone. The chain recombines TRBV19 with TRBJ1-2; tentatively, D is TRBD1 (6 bases). Trimming pared 4 bases from V and 5 bases from J, leaving 8 bases between. This CDR3 comprises 12 residues. Germline loops: CDR1 LNHDA, CDR2 SQIVND (reference sequence). CDR3 nucleotide sequence: TGTGCCAGTAGTACACAGGGATATGGCTACACCTTC. It specifies CASSTQGYGYTF.

The V call is TRBV28, the J call TRBJ1-1, with no clear D. Trimming cost V 3 bases and J 1 base, with 6 bases left between them. CDR1 and CDR2 (germline): MDHEN, SYDVKM. The CDR3 contains 13 residues. The CDR3 nucleotides read TGTGCCAGCAGTTTCAGTACGAACACTGAAGCTTTCTTT. Translating it yields CASSFSTNTEAFF.

This clone was found once. This sequence joins TRBV5-1 and TRBJ2-5; weak D call: TRBD2 (5 bases). V lost 1 base, J lost 4 bases, and 8 bases lay in between. CDR3 length: 13 residues. Looked up from germline, CDR1 is SGHRS and CDR2 is YFSETQ. CDR3: CASSLNRGETQYF. The CDR3 DNA is TGCGCCAGCAGCTTGAATCGGGGAGAGACCCAGTACTTC.

In DNA form, the CDR3 reads TGTGCCGCTAGTGAACAGGAGAACACTGAAGCTTTCTTT. Its translation: CAASEQENTEAFF. This rearrangement joins TRBV18 to TRBJ1-1; the D gene is possibly TRBD1 (5 bases). The V end was cut by 11 bases, the J end by 1 base, with 14 bases between. CDR1 and CDR2 (germline): KGHSH, LQKENI. The CDR3 is 13 residues long.

The chain couples TRBV6-5 to TRBJ2-3; 9 bases align to TRBD1. The germline gives CDR1 MNHEY, CDR2 SVGAGI. The CDR3 runs to 15 residues. V lost 2 bases to trimming and J lost 4 bases; unmatched junction nucleotides: 4. The CDR3 nucleotides are TGTGCCAGCAGTTACAGGGACAGGGTTTCAGATACGCAGTATTTT. Amino acid sequence: CASSYRDRVSDTQYF.

The chain uses TRBV7-8 and TRBJ2-1; 7 positions agree with TRBD1. This CDR3 has 16 residues. Germline V lookup: CDR1 SGHVS, CDR2 FQNEAQ. Losses at the gene ends were 1 base for V and 9 bases for J; bases not matched to a gene: 12. Written as DNA, the CDR3 is TGTGCCAGCAGCTTAGTAACAGGGGCACTAAGTGGTGAGCAGTTCTTC. Amino acids: CASSLVTGALSGEQFF.

V is TRBV5-5 and J is TRBJ1-5; TRBD1 aligns across 9 bases. V trimming: 4 bases; J trimming: 0 bases; junction bases outside the gene matches: 8. Germline CDR1 is SGHKS and CDR2 is YYEKEE (reference sequence). This CDR3 has 17 residues. Here the CDR3 DNA reads TGTGCCAGCAGCCTCCGACAGGGGGGAGATAGCAATCAGCCCCAGCATTTT. Encoded protein: CASSLRQGGDSNQPQHF.

This chain links TRBV19 with TRBJ1-2; 10 bases are a match to TRBD1. From germline, CDR1 is LNHDA and CDR2 SQIVND (reference sequence). J gave up 4 bases and V 6 bases, and 5 bases lay outside the gene matches. There are 14 residues in the CDR3. In nucleotides, the CDR3 is TGTGCCAGTAGGCGGGACAGGGGACGCTATGGCTACACCTTC. Translation gives CASRRDRGRYGYTF.

The gene calls are TRBV6-1 and TRBJ2-1, with D possibly TRBD2 on 5 matching bases. In germline, CDR1 is MNHNS, CDR2 SASEGT. The CDR3 runs to 11 residues. Trimming shortened V by 6 bases and J by 9 bases, and 9 bases separated the two germline ends. The CDR3 is CASRLAGEQFF. The DNA for the CDR3 is TGTGCCAGCAGGCTAGCAGGTGAGCAGTTCTTC.

The chain joins TRBV6-5 to TRBJ2-1, with 7 bases matching TRBD2. J gave up 10 bases and V 2 bases, and 8 bases lay outside the gene matches. The germline V gene encodes CDR1 MNHEY and CDR2 SVGAGI. The CDR3 is 14 residues long. CDR3 loop: CASSYVSLGGEQFF. The CDR3 DNA sequence: TGTGCCAGCAGTTACGTTTCACTCGGGGGGGAGCAGTTCTTC.

This chain connects TRBV11-2 to TRBJ2-3; no clear D. The germline gives CDR1 SGHAT, CDR2 FQNNGV. Between the trimmed V and J ends, which lost 3 bases and 3 bases, there was a span of 10 bases. The CDR3 runs 14 residues. DNA of the CDR3: TGTGCCAGCAGCTTTTGGCCGCGGACAGATACGCAGTATTTT. Translation gives CASSFWPRTDTQYF.

The gene calls are TRBV2 and TRBJ2-1; D gene uncertain. Trimming cost V 1 base and J 9 bases, with 7 bases left between them. CDR1 SNHLY and CDR2 FYNNEI come from the germline V gene. The CDR3 is 12 amino acids. CDR3 nucleotides: TGTGCCAGCAGTGAAGGAGCCGGTGAGCAGTTCTTC. It is translated as CASSEGAGEQFF.

This chain links TRBV7-8 with TRBJ2-3; 8 positions match TRBD2. V lost 2 bases to trimming and J lost 4 bases; unmatched junction nucleotides: 5. The CDR3 sequence is 15 residues long. Germline V gene data show CDR1 as SGHVS and CDR2 as FQNEAQ. This CDR3 is CASSLRGGGSDTQYF. CDR3 DNA sequence: TGTGCCAGCAGCTTACGGGGGGGTGGATCAGATACGCAGTATTTT.

The V gene is TRBV20-1, the J gene TRBJ2-7, with a weak D call TRBD1 (5 bases). Germline V CDR1 and CDR2: DFQATT, SNEGSKA (reference sequence). The CDR3 contains 11 residues. Trimming removed 6 bases at V and 4 bases at J, with 10 bases between. DNA for the CDR3: TGCAGTGCGGCGACAGATTACGAGCAGTACTTC. Amino acid sequence: CSAATDYEQYF.

V usage is TRBV5-1 and J usage is TRBJ2-1; 11 bases match TRBD1. CDR1 and CDR2 (germline): SGHRS, YFSETQ. V was clipped by 0 bases and J by 7 bases; unmatched bases: 6. This CDR3 is 16 amino acids long. The CDR3 nucleotides read TGCGCCAGCAGCTTGGCCGGGACAGGGGGTATTAATGAGCAGTTCTTC. This translates into CASSLAGTGGINEQFF.

The chain is built from TRBV6-1 and TRBJ2-7; D possibly corresponds to TRBD1 (6 bases). In germline, CDR1 is MNHNS, CDR2 SASEGT. The CDR3 covers 14 residues. The V end lost 4 bases, the J end lost 4 bases, and 14 bases lay between the germline ends. CDR3 protein: CASSASGTIYEQYF. DNA of the CDR3: TGTGCCAGCAGTGCCTCCGGGACAATATACGAGCAGTACTTC.

This clone was counted a few times. The chain couples TRBV18 to TRBJ1-2; D is uncertain. Trimming left V 6 bases short and J 2 bases short, with 10 bases between. The CDR3 sequence is 13 residues long. Germline V gives CDR1 KGHSH, CDR2 LQKENI. The CDR3 sequence is CASSLTPNYGYTF. The CDR3 nucleotides are TGTGCCAGCTCGCTCACACCGAACTATGGCTACACCTTC.

The V gene is TRBV19, the J gene TRBJ2-6; TRBD1 is a possible D gene (5 bases). This CDR3 is 15 amino acids long. V was clipped by 3 bases and J by 7 bases, with 13 bases between them. The V gene's germline CDR1 is LNHDA and CDR2 SQIVND (reference sequence). CDR3 sequence (DNA): TGTGCCAGTAGTATTAGGCAGGGTAGAGCCAACGTCCTGACTTTC. Residues: CASSIRQGRANVLTF.

This clone appeared once. V usage is TRBV2 and J usage is TRBJ2-2; tentatively, D is TRBD1 (5 bases). The V end lost 4 bases, the J end lost 0 bases, and 6 bases lay between the germline ends. CDR3 length equals 14 residues. The germline V gene encodes CDR1 SNHLY and CDR2 FYNNEI. The CDR3 sequence: CASSAQANTGELFF. The CDR3 nucleotides read TGTGCCAGCAGTGCACAGGCGAACACCGGGGAGCTGTTTTTT.

This clone was seen more than once but under ten times. The rearrangement uses TRBV6-5 and TRBJ2-7; 9 bases fit TRBD2. The CDR3 contains 14 residues. J gave up 6 bases and V 6 bases, and 9 bases lay outside the gene matches. Germline V gene data show CDR1 as MNHEY and CDR2 as SVGAGI. The CDR3 is CASRTSGRNGEQYF. The CDR3, as DNA: TGTGCCAGCAGAACAAGCGGGAGGAATGGCGAGCAGTACTTC.

The rearrangement joins TRBV29-1 to TRBJ2-3, with 13 bases matching TRBD2. The trim removed 6 bases at V and 2 bases at J, leaving 5 bases unmatched. Germline CDR1 reads SQVTM; CDR2 reads ANQGSEA. The CDR3 loop spans 15 amino acids. CDR3 sequence: CSVRGLAGLTDTQYF. The CDR3 DNA sequence: TGCAGCGTCCGGGGACTAGCGGGGCTCACAGATACGCAGTATTTT.

This clone was recorded only once. The V call is TRBV6-6, the J call TRBJ1-2; D unclear. This CDR3 comprises 14 residues. With 0 bases removed from V and 10 bases from J, the gap between germline ends came to 15 bases. The V gene's germline CDR1 is MNHNY and CDR2 SVGAGI (reference sequence). CDR3 protein: CASSYSTGSSDYTF. CDR3 coding DNA: TGTGCCAGCAGTTACTCGACGGGATCTAGTGACTACACCTTC.

This clone showed up just a few times. The J gene is TRBJ1-6, the V gene TRBV7-2, with a weak D call TRBD1 (5 bases). CDR3 length: 20 residues. Trimming shortened V by 0 bases and J by 6 bases, and 24 bases separated the two germline ends. Germline V gene data show CDR1 as SGHTA and CDR2 as FQGNSA. The CDR3 DNA is TGTGCCAGCAGCTTAGCGACTCCGGGACGGGGGACGATTCGTAATTCACCCCTCCACTTT. The encoded protein is CASSLATPGRGTIRNSPLHF.

The J gene is TRBJ2-7, the V gene TRBV5-1; 9 bases match TRBD2. Germline CDR1 reads SGHRS; CDR2 reads YFSETQ. V gave up 1 base and J gave up 6 bases; unmatched junction bases: 5. This CDR3 region has 14 residues. CDR3 DNA sequence: TGCGCCAGCAGCTTGCTGGTTAGCGGGAGCGAGCAGTACTTC. Protein sequence: CASSLLVSGSEQYF.

The CDR3 sequence: CASSLVGGNSPLHF. The CDR3 DNA is TGTGCCAGCAGCTTAGTGGGGGGTAATTCACCCCTCCACTTT. This chain links TRBV7-2 with TRBJ1-6; D perhaps matches TRBD1 (5 bases). CDR1 SGHTA and CDR2 FQGNSA come from the germline V gene. The CDR3 runs 14 residues. V lost 1 base to trimming and J lost 6 bases, with 7 bases between them.

The rearrangement links TRBV29-1 to TRBJ1-4; D may be TRBD1 (5 bases). The CDR3 has 13 amino acids. Looked up from germline, CDR1 is SQVTM and CDR2 is ANQGSEA. The V end was cut by 4 bases, the J end by 8 bases, with 14 bases between. The CDR3: CSVGGLSREKLFF. The CDR3 nucleotides read TGCAGCGTTGGGGGACTAAGCCGGGAAAAACTGTTTTTT.

CDR3 loop: CATSRDWEGTGWVTDTQYF. CDR3 in DNA: TGTGCCACCAGCAGAGATTGGGAGGGGACTGGGTGGGTAACAGATACGCAGTATTTT. The J gene is TRBJ2-3, the V gene TRBV15, with 7 positions matching TRBD2. CDR1 LNHNV and CDR2 YYDKDF come from the germline V gene (reference sequence). The V segment lost 0 bases and the J segment 3 bases; nucleotides outside the gene matches: 15. This CDR3 contains 19 residues.

This clone was detected once. The gene calls are TRBV18 and TRBJ2-2, with 9 bases matching TRBD2. The germline V gene has CDR1 KGHSH and CDR2 LQKENI. The CDR3 is made up of 20 amino acids. J lost 1 base, V lost 0 bases, and 12 bases had no gene match. The CDR3 spells CASSPPGWFLAGMNTGELFF. The CDR3 DNA reads TGTGCCAGCTCACCACCCGGATGGTTTCTAGCGGGGATGAACACCGGGGAGCTGTTTTTT.

This clone has only one observation. Other DNA sequences in the same sample also yield this CDR3. The chain links TRBV19 to TRBJ1-6; D is perhaps TRBD1 (5 bases). The germline V gene encodes CDR1 LNHDA and CDR2 SQIVND (reference sequence). The CDR3 covers 15 residues. Trimming took off 1 base at V and 7 bases at J, with 11 bases between the two ends. The CDR3 DNA reads TGTGCCAGTAGTATAGCTGGACAAGGAAATTCACCCCTCCACTTT. This translates into CASSIAGQGNSPLHF. Full variable domain (missing parts from reference TRBV19 and TRBJ1-6): DGGITQSPKYLFRKEGQNVTLSCEQNLNHDAMYWYRQDPGQGLRLIYYSQIVNDFQKGDIAEGYSVSREKKESFPLTVTSAQKNPTAFYLCASSIAGQGNSPLHFGNGTRLTVT.

The V and J genes are TRBV5-5 and TRBJ2-2; 7 nucleotides align to TRBD2. V lost 0 bases and J lost 2; bases outside the gene matches: 7. CDR1 is SGHKS and CDR2 is YYEKEE in the germline V gene (reference sequence). The CDR3 is made up of 17 amino acids. For the CDR3, the DNA is TGTGCCAGCAGCTTGGAGGAGGGACTACTTAACACCGGGGAGCTGTTTTTT. Translating it yields CASSLEEGLLNTGELFF.

The rearrangement uses TRBV28 and TRBJ2-2; possibly TRBD1 for D (6 bases). The CDR3 is made up of 16 amino acids. Germline values: CDR1 MDHEN, CDR2 SYDVKM. Between the trimmed V and J ends, which lost 3 bases and 3 bases, there was a span of 14 bases. The CDR3 is CASSLPQGRHTGELFF. DNA of the CDR3: TGTGCCAGCAGTTTGCCCCAGGGGCGTCACACCGGGGAGCTGTTTTTT.